This T cell receptor (beta chain) was retrieved from a study of T cell repertoires in cytomegalovirus infection. Looking at the study overall: Use of recently identified HLA-C-restricted and well-studied HLA-B-restricted CMV epitopes was part of the study.

Germline-derived CDR1 and CDR2 are SEHNR and FQNEAQ (reference sequence). V was clipped by 1 base and J by 7 bases; unmatched bases: 4. The CDR3 extends over 15 amino acids. This clonotype was seen a few times. The antigen remains unidentified. MiXCR, run by TCRdb on the reads, gives a single entry per CDR3 protein. The sample contains 400,000 to 600,000 distinct CDR3 sequences, approximately 46% of which appear only once. This rearrangement joins TRBV7-9 to TRBJ1-6; 7 nucleotides agree with TRBD1. This clonotype originated in a human donor in good health (CMV status not recorded). Some clones in this sample may be carry-over from other donors' samples. Source: cultured PBMCs, taken from culture after CMV antigen stimulation. CDR3: CASSLDWTGNSPLHF. The CDR3 nucleotides read TGTGCCAGCAGCTTAGACTGGACAGGCAATTCACCCCTCCACTTT.